This passage covers 21 T cell receptor beta chains from one sample sequenced in a study of cytomegalovirus exposure and HLA in healthy donors. PCR was performed using 60 Vbeta and 13 Jbeta primers. Repertoires were generated with immunoSEQ multiplex PCR, while TCRdb's copy carries only in-frame clones and drops some. This table holds some 140,000 clones, around 78% found once. Sequencing was performed on PBMCs. The source is a woman aged 18-29 years in good health and CMV-seronegative.

The rearrangement uses TRBV30 and TRBJ1-5; a possible D gene is TRBD1 (6 bases). This CDR3 region has 13 residues. The V end lost 1 base, the J end lost 4 bases, and 8 bases lay between the germline ends. Germline lookup yields CDR1 GTSNPN and CDR2 SVGIG (reference sequence). The CDR3 protein is CAWSDTGNQPQHF. DNA for the CDR3: TGTGCCTGGAGTGATACAGGGAATCAGCCCCAGCATTTT.

J is TRBJ1-1 and V is TRBV15; TRBD1 might be the D (5 bases). The CDR3 has 12 amino acids. Trimming took off 8 bases at V and 4 bases at J, with 11 bases between the two ends. Germline V gene lookup returns CDR1 LNHNV and CDR2 YYDKDF (reference sequence). This CDR3 reads CATAHRSTEAFF. The CDR3 DNA follows: TGTGCCACCGCGCACAGGTCCACTGAAGCTTTCTTT. The full variable domain, with the rest looked up from reference TRBV15 and TRBJ1-1, is DAMVIQNPRYQVTQFGKPVTLSCSQTLNHNVMYWYQQKSSQAPKLLFHYYDKDFNNEADTPDNFQSRRPNTSFCFLDIRSPGLGDTAMYLCATAHRSTEAFFGQGTRLTVV.

The J gene is TRBJ1-3, the V gene TRBV7-9; possibly TRBD1 for D (5 bases). The CDR3 is 15 residues long. V was pared by 3 bases and J by 3 bases, with 12 bases between. From germline, CDR1 is SEHNR and CDR2 FQNEAQ (reference sequence). The CDR3 DNA reads as TGTGCCAGCAGCTTCCAGGGAATCGGTGGAAACACCATATATTTT. This gives the protein CASSFQGIGGNTIYF.

The gene calls are TRBV2 and TRBJ2-6; no definite D call. The CDR3 length is 14 residues. Trimming removed 5 bases from V and 6 bases from J, with 11 bases in between. Looked up from germline, CDR1 is SNHLY and CDR2 is FYNNEI. The chain's CDR3 is CASSPVLEANVLTF. For the CDR3, the DNA is TGTGCCAGCAGTCCCGTCCTAGAGGCCAACGTCCTGACTTTC.

This chain uses TRBV7-9 with TRBJ2-3; 9 nucleotides agree with TRBD2. The germline gives CDR1 SEHNR, CDR2 FQNEAQ (reference sequence). This CDR3 has 18 residues. V trimming: 1 base; J trimming: 1 base; junction bases outside the gene matches: 9. The CDR3 DNA follows: TGTGCCAGCAGCTTAGGGGCGGGAGGGCCAGTTGGCACAGATACGCAGTATTTT. Residues: CASSLGAGGPVGTDTQYF.

The chain joins TRBV7-9 to TRBJ1-1; D perhaps matches TRBD1 (5 bases). The CDR3 is 13 residues long. Trimming took off 5 bases at V and 6 bases at J, with 13 bases between the two ends. Germline V gene data show CDR1 as SEHNR and CDR2 as FQNEAQ (reference sequence). CDR3 bases: TGTGCCAGCAGCCCTGGGGCCGCAGCTGAAGCTTTCTTT. Its translation: CASSPGAAAEAFF.

The chain recombines TRBV30 with TRBJ1-2; TRBD1 matches 8 bases. Trimming at V came to 0 bases and at J to 2 bases, leaving 2 bases not matched to a gene. In germline, CDR1 is GTSNPN, CDR2 SVGIG (reference sequence). This CDR3 comprises 14 residues. The DNA of the CDR3 is TGTGCCTGGAGTGTCCACAGGGGGAACTATGGCTACACCTTC. The encoded protein is CAWSVHRGNYGYTF.

The V call is TRBV6-5, the J call TRBJ1-1; no definite D call. The germline V gene has CDR1 MNHEY and CDR2 SVGAGI. This CDR3 has 13 amino acids. The ends were cut back, 2 bases at V and 6 bases at J, with 10 bases in the middle. CDR3 in amino acids: CASSYVRDAEAFF. The CDR3 nucleotides read TGTGCCAGCAGTTACGTCCGGGATGCTGAAGCTTTCTTT.

This rearrangement joins TRBV18 to TRBJ2-3; TRBD2 is a possible D gene (6 bases). Per germline, CDR1 KGHSH and CDR2 LQKENI. This CDR3 is built from 17 residues. V was shortened by 0 bases and J by 6 bases, with 19 bases between the two germline ends. CDR3 nucleotides: TGTGCCAGCTCACCACCTAACAGGCCATCTAGCGACGATACGCAGTATTTT. Amino acid sequence: CASSPPNRPSSDDTQYF.

This chain uses TRBV25-1 with TRBJ2-7; a possible D gene is TRBD1 (5 bases). Germline-derived CDR1 and CDR2 are MGHDK and SYGVNS. With 4 bases removed from V and 2 bases from J, the gap between germline ends came to 12 bases. The CDR3 has 14 residues. The CDR3 region has the DNA TGTGCCAGCAGTGGTCAGGGTATCGCCTACGAGCAGTACTTC. It encodes CASSGQGIAYEQYF.

V is TRBV6-5 and J is TRBJ2-7; the match to TRBD2 covers 10 bases. CDR1 is MNHEY, CDR2 SVGAGI, per germline. The CDR3 consists of 12 residues. Trimming took 7 bases from V and 6 from J; bases not matched to a gene: 3. Here the CDR3 DNA reads TGTGCCAGCACAAGGACTAGCGGCGAGCAGTACTTC. This translates into CASTRTSGEQYF.

This sequence joins TRBV4-1 and TRBJ2-1; 7 bases line up with TRBD2. V lost 4 bases to trimming and J lost 0 bases; unmatched junction nucleotides: 6. Germline V gives CDR1 MGHRA, CDR2 YSYEKL. The CDR3 totals 16 residues. CDR3 protein: CASSPLGGSSYNEQFF. The CDR3 region has the DNA TGCGCCAGCAGCCCGCTGGGAGGGAGCTCCTACAATGAGCAGTTCTTC.

The chain combines TRBV5-1 with TRBJ2-3; D might be TRBD2 (5 bases). Deletions cut 0 bases from V and 1 base from J, with 9 bases between. The CDR3 runs 15 residues. Germline V CDR1 and CDR2: SGHRS, YFSETQ. CDR3 sequence reads: CASSLEGVGTDTQYF. CDR3 nucleotides: TGCGCCAGCAGCTTGGAGGGAGTGGGCACAGATACGCAGTATTTT.

V gene TRBV5-1 combines with J gene TRBJ1-6; D possibly corresponds to TRBD1 (5 bases). Germline lookup yields CDR1 SGHRS and CDR2 YFSETQ. The CDR3 has 15 amino acids. Trimming took 4 bases from V and 11 from J, leaving 19 bases between them. CDR3: CASSAGRRGRPPLHF. CDR3 in DNA: TGCGCCAGCAGCGCCGGGAGGAGGGGAAGACCACCCCTCCACTTT.

The rearrangement links TRBV25-1 to TRBJ1-1, with D unclear. CDR3 length: 11 residues. Looked up from germline, CDR1 is MGHDK and CDR2 is SYGVNS. The V and J ends lost 5 bases and 7 bases respectively, with 8 bases between them. CDR3 coding DNA: TGTGCCAGCAGTCTTTTTAATGAAGCTTTCTTT. Protein product: CASSLFNEAFF.

V gene TRBV7-9 combines with J gene TRBJ2-3; 7 bases map to TRBD2. V lost 4 bases to trimming and J lost 7 bases; unmatched junction nucleotides: 11. Germline CDR1 SEHNR, CDR2 FQNEAQ (reference sequence). The CDR3 totals 15 residues. CDR3 coding DNA: TGTGCCAGCAGCTGGGACTACACCCCATCAAATACGCAGTATTTT. Its protein is CASSWDYTPSNTQYF.

V gene TRBV14 combines with J gene TRBJ1-2, with D maybe TRBD1 (5 bases). Germline V lookup: CDR1 SGHDN, CDR2 FVKESK. CDR3 length: 15 amino acids. Deletions cut 0 bases from V and 8 bases from J, with 16 bases between. This CDR3 reads CASSQDRADNRGYTF. The CDR3 bases are TGTGCCAGCAGCCAAGATAGGGCGGACAACAGAGGCTACACCTTC.

The chain recombines TRBV19 with TRBJ1-4; no clear D. Trimming took off 6 bases at V and 2 bases at J, with 10 bases between the two ends. The CDR3 is 14 amino acids. Germline assignment: CDR1 LNHDA and CDR2 SQIVND (reference sequence). The CDR3 DNA reads TGTGCCAGTAGCGGGGAATGGACTAATGAAAAACTGTTTTTT. Translated: CASSGEWTNEKLFF.

The J gene is TRBJ1-3, the V gene TRBV4-1; 8 bases are shared with TRBD1. This CDR3 spans 19 amino acids. The ends lost 4 bases at V and 0 bases at J; junction bases unmatched: 14. Germline lookup yields CDR1 MGHRA and CDR2 YSYEKL. The CDR3 spells CASSPPGQGYRDSGNTIYF. Here the CDR3 DNA reads TGCGCCAGCAGCCCCCCCGGACAGGGTTATAGGGACTCTGGAAACACCATATATTTT.

V and J are TRBV18 and TRBJ2-2; D is possibly TRBD2 (6 bases). Trimming left V 2 bases short and J 5 bases short, with 12 bases between. Germline V CDR1 and CDR2: KGHSH, LQKENI. The CDR3 sequence is 15 residues long. The CDR3 coding sequence is TGTGCCAGCTCACCAGGAGGGGTTGGGACCGGGGAGCTGTTTTTT. Translation gives CASSPGGVGTGELFF.

This chain joins TRBV11-2 and TRBJ2-7; D is perhaps TRBD1 (6 bases). The CDR3 is 15 amino acids. Trimming stripped 4 bases from V and 1 base from J, with 14 bases between. Germline V lookup: CDR1 SGHAT, CDR2 FQNNGV. CDR3 amino acids: CASSSRGRVSYEQYF. The CDR3 bases are TGTGCCAGCAGCTCCAGGGGTCGGGTTTCCTACGAGCAGTACTTC.